Listed below are T cell receptor beta chains from one sample, sequenced in a study of cytomegalovirus exposure and HLA in healthy donors. Using immunoSEQ multiplex PCR, the repertoire was profiled, and TCRdb retains in-frame clones only, with some absent. The data hold roughly 350,000 clones, with roughly 90% observed a single time. Sequenced material: PBMCs. The source is a woman under 30 in good health and CMV-seronegative. The CDR3 runs from the conserved cysteine through the conserved F or W. The D gene is left open where the match is weak. Size values are once, few and many counts, or a class for expanded clones, and some rows have none.

size: NA
V: TRBV27
J: TRBJ2-7
D: NA
CDR3: CASSFSAGLSEQYF
DNA: TGTGCCAGCAGTTTTTCGGCGGGATTGAGCGAGCAGTACTTC

size: NA
V: TRBV28
J: TRBJ1-1
D: NA
CDR3: CASSSPWGGNTEAFF
DNA: TGTGCCAGCAGTTCTCCGTGGGGCGGGAACACTGAAGCTTTCTTT

size: NA
V: TRBV28
J: TRBJ1-5
D: TRBD1
CDR3: CASLRQGLRNQPQHF
DNA: TGTGCCAGCCTCAGACAGGGATTGCGCAATCAGCCCCAGCATTTT

size: NA
V: TRBV5-6
J: TRBJ2-5
D: NA
CDR3: CASSLDRKETQYF
DNA: TGTGCCAGCAGCTTAGACAGAAAGGAGACCCAGTACTTC

size: NA
V: TRBV4-1
J: TRBJ2-3
D: NA
CDR3: CASSQEGGLADGTDTQYF
DNA: TGCGCCAGCAGCCAAGAAGGGGGTCTAGCGGATGGCACAGATACGCAGTATTTT

size: NA
V: TRBV28
J: TRBJ2-7
D: NA
CDR3: CASSSPLAYEQYF
DNA: TGTGCCAGCAGTTCACCACTAGCTTACGAGCAGTACTTC

size: NA
V: TRBV5-1
J: TRBJ2-7
D: TRBD1
CDR3: CASSIGTGGYEQYF
DNA: TGCGCCAGCAGTATCGGGACAGGTGGCTACGAGCAGTACTTC

size: NA
V: TRBV2
J: TRBJ1-4
D: NA
CDR3: CASSEGQVGQGGKLFF
DNA: TGTGCCAGCAGTGAAGGACAGGTGGGGCAAGGTGGAAAACTGTTTTTT

size: NA
V: TRBV11-2
J: TRBJ2-5
D: TRBD2
CDR3: CASSLQLAGGPETQYF
DNA: TGTGCCAGCAGCCTCCAACTAGCGGGAGGGCCTGAGACCCAGTACTTC

size: once
V: TRBV10-3
J: TRBJ1-5
D: TRBD1
CDR3: CAISATGDLNQPQHF
DNA: TGTGCCATCAGTGCCACAGGGGACCTCAATCAGCCCCAGCATTTT

size: NA
V: TRBV7-2
J: TRBJ1-2
D: NA
CDR3: CASSPADRSYGYTF
DNA: TGTGCCAGCAGCCCCGCGGATAGAAGCTATGGCTACACCTTC

size: NA
V: TRBV7-2
J: TRBJ2-7
D: NA
CDR3: CASSPHIAYEQYF
DNA: TGTGCCAGCAGCCCCCACATCGCCTACGAGCAGTACTTC